Listed below are T cell receptor beta chains from one sample, sequenced in a study of T cells in Graves' hyperthyroidism and ophthalmopathy. Each CDR3 protein gets one entry after TCRdb re-called the multiplex PCR reads with MiXCR. The sample yields almost 600,000 distinct CDR3 sequences, roughly 46% seen once. The material sequenced was peripheral blood or thyroid tissue (not recorded which). These receptors were collected from a woman aged 18-35 years with Graves' hyperthyroidism. CDR3s include the opening cysteine and the closing phenylalanine or tryptophan. The D gene is left open where the match is weak.

D: TRBD1; V: TRBV7-4; J: TRBJ2-2; CDR3: CASSVGTVGGELFF
D: NA; V: TRBV10-2; J: TRBJ2-5; CDR3: CASTDWGQETQYF
D: NA; V: TRBV29-1; J: TRBJ1-5; CDR3: CSLPGRGQPQHF
D: NA; V: TRBV20-1; J: TRBJ2-7; CDR3: CSAGKGYEQYF
D: NA; V: TRBV7-2; J: TRBJ2-5; CDR3: CASSLGEGQETQYF
D: NA; V: TRBV4-1; J: TRBJ2-7; CDR3: CASSHGAGGFREYEQYF
D: TRBD1; V: TRBV5-1; J: TRBJ2-7; CDR3: CASSEQGLDYEQYF
D: NA; V: TRBV2; J: TRBJ1-2; CDR3: CASSEQEGVNGYTF
D: TRBD1; V: TRBV10-3; J: TRBJ2-7; CDR3: CAISDPGTGSHYEQYF
D: NA; V: TRBV10-3; J: TRBJ2-3; CDR3: CASSTRGPLADTQYF
D: TRBD1; V: TRBV2; J: TRBJ2-7; CDR3: CASGSGQGARQYF
D: NA; V: TRBV6-2/TRBV6-3; J: TRBJ2-7; CDR3: CASSSDRTISYEQYF
D: TRBD1; V: TRBV18; J: TRBJ2-7; CDR3: CSAAMTGVYEQYF
D: TRBD2; V: TRBV20-1; J: TRBJ2-7; CDR3: CSARDQAGASYNEQYF
D: TRBD2; V: TRBV7-9; J: TRBJ2-5; CDR3: CASSYQSGGSLVDRQETQYF
D: NA; V: TRBV7-9; J: TRBJ1-4; CDR3: CASSLVTGPINEKLFF
D: NA; V: TRBV19; J: TRBJ1-1; CDR3: CASRPREKTEAFF
D: NA; V: TRBV5-1; J: TRBJ2-3; CDR3: CASSLRADTDTQYF
D: NA; V: TRBV2; J: TRBJ2-7; CDR3: CASTPGRGRGSEQYF
D: NA; V: TRBV4-3; J: TRBJ2-7; CDR3: CASSHPTGRRRNEQYF
D: TRBD2; V: TRBV7-9; J: TRBJ2-2; CDR3: CASIETSGKAGELFF
D: NA; V: TRBV29-1; J: TRBJ2-7; CDR3: CSATTGVRNNEQYF
D: TRBD2; V: TRBV6-1; J: TRBJ2-7; CDR3: CASSGTSGYEQYF
D: TRBD1; V: TRBV24-1; J: TRBJ1-2; CDR3: CATPPRTGADGYTF
D: NA; V: TRBV9; J: TRBJ2-7; CDR3: CASSVGDGAYEQYF
D: NA; V: TRBV7-8; J: TRBJ1-2; CDR3: CASSYTYGYTF
D: TRBD1; V: TRBV7-9; J: TRBJ2-7; CDR3: CASSPRQGPSVYEQYF
D: NA; V: TRBV29-1; J: TRBJ2-5; CDR3: CSVRAGRQETQYF
D: TRBD1; V: TRBV29-1; J: TRBJ1-1; CDR3: CSVGRAGGTEAFF
D: NA; V: TRBV2; J: TRBJ2-1; CDR3: CASSESGANEQFF
D: NA; V: TRBV7-9; J: TRBJ1-2; CDR3: CASSLAMQGTYGYTF
D: NA; V: TRBV7-6; J: TRBJ2-5; CDR3: CASSFVAGDNETQYF
D: TRBD1; V: TRBV7-2; J: TRBJ1-2; CDR3: CANSHIQGAAGYTF
D: NA; V: TRBV20-1; J: TRBJ2-7; CDR3: CSASGSGAYEQYF
D: TRBD2; V: TRBV27; J: TRBJ2-2; CDR3: CASSPLGLAGNTGELFF
D: NA; V: TRBV6-6; J: TRBJ2-5; CDR3: CASSDQGQETQYF
D: TRBD1; V: TRBV9; J: TRBJ1-4; CDR3: CASSPRQGGNEKLFF
D: NA; V: TRBV20-1; J: TRBJ1-3; CDR3: CSARDFHDTIYF
D: NA; V: TRBV19; J: TRBJ1-6; CDR3: CASSITPSSYNSPLHF